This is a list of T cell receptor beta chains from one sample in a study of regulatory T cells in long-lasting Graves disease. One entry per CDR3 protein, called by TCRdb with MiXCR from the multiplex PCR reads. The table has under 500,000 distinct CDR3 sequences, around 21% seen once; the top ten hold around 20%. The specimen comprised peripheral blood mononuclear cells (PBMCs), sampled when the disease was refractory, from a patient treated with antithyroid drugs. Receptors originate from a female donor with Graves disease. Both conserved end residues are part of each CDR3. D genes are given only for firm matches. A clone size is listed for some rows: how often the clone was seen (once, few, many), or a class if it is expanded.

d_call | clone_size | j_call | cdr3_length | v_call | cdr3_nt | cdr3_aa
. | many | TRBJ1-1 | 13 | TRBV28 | TGTGCCAGCAGGCCCGTGGGGGGGATTGAAGCTTTCTTT | CASRPVGGIEAFF
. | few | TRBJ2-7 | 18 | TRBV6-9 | TGTGCCAGCAGTTACGTCGGCGCTCTGGAAGGGTTTGGCCACGAGCAGTACTTC | CASSYVGALEGFGHEQYF
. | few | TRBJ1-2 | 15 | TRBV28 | TGTGCCAGCAGTTTCGGCAGGGCTACTAACTATGGCCACACCTTC | CASSFGRATNYGHTF
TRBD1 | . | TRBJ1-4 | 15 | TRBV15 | TGTGCCACCAGCATACGGACAGGGGGAGATGAAAAACTGTTTTTT | CATSIRTGGDEKLFF
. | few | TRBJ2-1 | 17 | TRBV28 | TGTGCCAGCAGTTTGTGGTTCCATCAGATCTCCTACAATGAGCAGTTCTTC | CASSLWFHQISYNEQFF
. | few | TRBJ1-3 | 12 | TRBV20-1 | TGCAGTGCTGCGTCCTCTGGAAACACCATATATTTT | CSAASSGNTIYF
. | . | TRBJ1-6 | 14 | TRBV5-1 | TGCGCCAGCAGCTTGGACGGGGAAAATTCACCCCTCCACTTT | CASSLDGENSPLHF
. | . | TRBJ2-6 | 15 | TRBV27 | TGTGCCAGCCAAAAAGTAGGGGTCGGGGCCAACGTCCTGACTTTC | CASQKVGVGANVLTF
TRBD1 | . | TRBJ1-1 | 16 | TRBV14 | TGTGCCAGCAGCCAGTTACAGGGGATTCGGGGCACTGAAGCTTTCTTT | CASSQLQGIRGTEAFF
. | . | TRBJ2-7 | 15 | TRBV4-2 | TGTGCCAGCAGCCAAGTAGCCGAGGATCTCCACGAGCAGTACTTC | CASSQVAEDLHEQYF
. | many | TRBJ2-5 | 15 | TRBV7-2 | TGTGCCAGCAGTCGATACCGGGAACCCCAAGAGACCCAGTACTTC | CASSRYREPQETQYF
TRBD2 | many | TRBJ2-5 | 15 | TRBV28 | TGTGCCAGCAGTTTAGGGGGGGGGGTTGTAGAGACCCAGTACTTC | CASSLGGGVVETQYF
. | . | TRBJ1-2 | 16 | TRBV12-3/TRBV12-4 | TGTGCCAGCAGTTCAGCGGGCCTCCCAATCGTGGAGGGCTACACCTTC | CASSSAGLPIVEGYTF
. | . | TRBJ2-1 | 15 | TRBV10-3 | TGTGCCATCAGGCCGGGACACTCGCCTTACAATGAGCAGTTCTTC | CAIRPGHSPYNEQFF